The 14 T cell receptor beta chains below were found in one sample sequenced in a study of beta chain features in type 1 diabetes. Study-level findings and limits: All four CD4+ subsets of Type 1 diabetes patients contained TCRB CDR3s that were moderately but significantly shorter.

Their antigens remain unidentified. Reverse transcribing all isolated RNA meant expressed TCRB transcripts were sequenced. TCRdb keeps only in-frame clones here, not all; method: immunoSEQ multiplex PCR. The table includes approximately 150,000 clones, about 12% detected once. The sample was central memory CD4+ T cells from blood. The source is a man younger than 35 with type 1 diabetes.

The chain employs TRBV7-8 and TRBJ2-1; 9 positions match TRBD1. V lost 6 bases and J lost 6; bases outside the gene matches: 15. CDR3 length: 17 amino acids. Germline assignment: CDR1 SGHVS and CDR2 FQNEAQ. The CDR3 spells CASSIRPRDREVNEQFF. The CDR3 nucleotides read TGTGCCAGCAGTATCCGTCCCCGGGACAGGGAGGTCAATGAGCAGTTCTTC.

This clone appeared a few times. DNA of the CDR3: TGTGCCAGCAGCCCGAGGGGCGGGACCGCCTATGGCTACACCTTC. Translating gives CASSPRGGTAYGYTF. The gene calls are TRBV11-1 and TRBJ1-2; possibly TRBD1 for D (5 bases). The germline V gene has CDR1 SGHAT and CDR2 FQDESV (reference sequence). Trimming pared 5 bases from V and 4 bases from J, leaving 17 bases between. This CDR3 spans 15 amino acids.

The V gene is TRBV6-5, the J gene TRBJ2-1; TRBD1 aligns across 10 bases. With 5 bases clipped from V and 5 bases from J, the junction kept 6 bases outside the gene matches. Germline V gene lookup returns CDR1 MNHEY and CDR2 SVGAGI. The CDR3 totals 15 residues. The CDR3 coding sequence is TGTGCCAGCAGTCCAGGGACAGGGGCAAACAATGAGCAGTTCTTC. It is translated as CASSPGTGANNEQFF.

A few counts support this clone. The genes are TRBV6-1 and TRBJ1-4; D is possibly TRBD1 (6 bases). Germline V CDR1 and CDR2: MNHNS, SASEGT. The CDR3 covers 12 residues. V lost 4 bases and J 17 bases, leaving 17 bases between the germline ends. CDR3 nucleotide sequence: TGTGCCAGCAGTGCCCCGGACAGTATCCCTTTTTTT. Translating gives CASSAPDSIPFF.

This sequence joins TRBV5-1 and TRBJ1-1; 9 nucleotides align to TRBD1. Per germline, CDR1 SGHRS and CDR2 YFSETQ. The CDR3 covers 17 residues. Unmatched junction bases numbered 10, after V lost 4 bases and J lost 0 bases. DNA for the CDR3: TGCGCCAGCAGCCCACGTCCCGGGACAGGGATGAACACTGAAGCTTTCTTT. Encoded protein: CASSPRPGTGMNTEAFF. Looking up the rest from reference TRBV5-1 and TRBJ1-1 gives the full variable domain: KAGVTQTPRYLIKTRGQQVTLSCSPISGHRSVSWYQQTPGQGLQFLFEYFSETQRNKGNFPGRFSGRQFSNSRSEMNVSTLELGDSALYLCASSPRPGTGMNTEAFFGQGTRLTVV.

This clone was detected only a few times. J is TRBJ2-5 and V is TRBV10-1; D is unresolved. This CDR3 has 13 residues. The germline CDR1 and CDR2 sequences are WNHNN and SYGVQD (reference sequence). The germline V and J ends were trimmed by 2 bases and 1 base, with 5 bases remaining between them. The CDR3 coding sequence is TGCGCCAGCAGTGAGACAGTCCAAGAGACCCAGTACTTC. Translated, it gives CASSETVQETQYF.

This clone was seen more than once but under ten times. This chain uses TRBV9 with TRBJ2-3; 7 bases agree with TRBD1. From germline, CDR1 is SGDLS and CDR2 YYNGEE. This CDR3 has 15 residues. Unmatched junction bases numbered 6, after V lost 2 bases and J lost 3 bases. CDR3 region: CASSVGTDPTDTQYF. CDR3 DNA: TGTGCCAGCAGCGTCGGGACAGACCCGACAGATACGCAGTATTTT.

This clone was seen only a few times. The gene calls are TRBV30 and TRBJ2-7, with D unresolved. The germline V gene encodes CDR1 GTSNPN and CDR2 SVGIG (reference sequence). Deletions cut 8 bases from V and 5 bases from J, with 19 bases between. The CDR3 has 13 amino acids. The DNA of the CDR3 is TGTGCCGCCCATAGGCACCGGAGAAACGAGCAGTACTTC. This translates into CAAHRHRRNEQYF.

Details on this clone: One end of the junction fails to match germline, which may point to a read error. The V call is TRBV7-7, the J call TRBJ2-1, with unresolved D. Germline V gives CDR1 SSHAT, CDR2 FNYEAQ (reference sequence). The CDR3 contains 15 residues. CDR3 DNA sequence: TGTGCTAGCAGCTCACATATCAGCTCCTACAATGAGCAGTTCTTC. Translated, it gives CASSSHISSYNEQFF.

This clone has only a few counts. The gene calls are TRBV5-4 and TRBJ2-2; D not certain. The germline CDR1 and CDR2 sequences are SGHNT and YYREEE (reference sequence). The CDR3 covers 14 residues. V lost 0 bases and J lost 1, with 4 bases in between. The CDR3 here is CASSLDQNTGELFF. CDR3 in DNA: TGTGCCAGCAGCTTGGATCAGAACACCGGGGAGCTGTTTTTT.

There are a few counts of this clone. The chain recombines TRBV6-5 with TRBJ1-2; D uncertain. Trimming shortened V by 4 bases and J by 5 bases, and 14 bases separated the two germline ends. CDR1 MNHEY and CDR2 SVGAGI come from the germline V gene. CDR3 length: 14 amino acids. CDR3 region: CASSSAPGKYGYTF. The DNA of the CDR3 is TGTGCCAGCAGTTCCGCTCCGGGGAAGTATGGCTACACCTTC.

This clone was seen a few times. The CDR3 here is CASSLEGTGYYEQYF. CDR3 coding DNA: TGTGCCAGCAGCTTGGAAGGGACAGGGTATTACGAGCAGTACTTC. This sequence joins TRBV5-6 and TRBJ2-7; 9 nucleotides match TRBD1. J lost 4 bases, V lost 0 bases, and 5 bases had no gene match. The V gene's germline CDR1 is SGHDT and CDR2 YYEEEE. This CDR3 region has 15 residues.

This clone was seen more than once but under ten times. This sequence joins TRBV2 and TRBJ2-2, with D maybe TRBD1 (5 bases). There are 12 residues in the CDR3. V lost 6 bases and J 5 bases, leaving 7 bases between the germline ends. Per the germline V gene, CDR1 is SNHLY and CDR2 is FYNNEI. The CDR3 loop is CASRTVTGELFF. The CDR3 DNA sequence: TGTGCCAGCAGGACAGTAACCGGGGAGCTGTTTTTT.

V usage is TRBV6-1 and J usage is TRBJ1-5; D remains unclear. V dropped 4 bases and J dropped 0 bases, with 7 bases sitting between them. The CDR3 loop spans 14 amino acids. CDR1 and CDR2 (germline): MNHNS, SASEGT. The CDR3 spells CASSAVNSNQPQHF. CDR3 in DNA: TGTGCCAGCAGTGCAGTGAATAGCAATCAGCCCCAGCATTTT.